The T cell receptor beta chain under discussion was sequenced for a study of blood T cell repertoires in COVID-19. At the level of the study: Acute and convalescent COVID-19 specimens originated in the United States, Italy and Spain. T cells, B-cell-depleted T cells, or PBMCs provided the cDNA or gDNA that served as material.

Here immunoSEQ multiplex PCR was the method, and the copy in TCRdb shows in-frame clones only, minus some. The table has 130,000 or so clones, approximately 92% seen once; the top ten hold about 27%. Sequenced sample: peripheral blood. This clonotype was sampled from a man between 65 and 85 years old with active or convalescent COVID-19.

The CDR3 protein is CSVGADTDTQYF. CDR3 DNA sequence: TGCAGCGTGGGGGCGGACACAGATACGCAGTATTTT. This rearrangement joins TRBV29-1 to TRBJ2-3; a weak D match, TRBD1 (6 bases). CDR3 size: 12 residues. Trimming pared 6 bases from V and 2 bases from J, leaving 9 bases between. Germline CDR1 is SQVTM and CDR2 is ANQGSEA.